What follows are 4 T cell receptor beta chains derived from one specimen sequenced in a study of human T cells and chemical hapten exposure. TCRdb called the RACE reads again in MiXCR, with one record for every CDR3 protein. The data contain under 200,000 distinct CDR3 sequences, 14% of them singletons. The time point denotes: patch test 1, 2 weeks after DPC sensitization. Treatment meaning: therapeutic diphenylcyclopropenone sensitization with weekly scalp DPC. The sample here was whole blood, taken in connection with sensitization to the hapten diphenylcyclopropenone (DPC). The source is a young woman with alopecia areata. Some clones in this sample may be carry-over from other donors' samples.

This clonotype appeared a single time. The chain links TRBV12-3 or TRBV12-4 to TRBJ1-1; 7 positions agree with TRBD1. The CDR3 is 15 amino acids. J gave up 2 bases and V 6 bases, and 9 bases lay outside the gene matches. The CDR3 is CASSTAGTANTEAFF. The CDR3 DNA reads as TGTGCCAGCAGCACCGCTGGGACAGCCAACACTGAAGCTTTCTTT.

The V call is TRBV14, the J call TRBJ2-1; D gene ambiguous. V lost 0 bases and J 10 bases, leaving 10 bases between the germline ends. Germline CDR1 SGHDN, CDR2 FVKESK. This CDR3 region has 13 residues. The DNA for the CDR3 is TGTGCCAGCAGCCAAGATCTAACACAAGAGCAGTTCTTC. Amino acid sequence: CASSQDLTQEQFF. The full variable domain, with the rest looked up from reference TRBV14 and TRBJ2-1, is EAGVTQFPSHSVIEKGQTVTLRCDPISGHDNLYWYRRVMGKEIKFLLHFVKESKQDESGMPNNRFLAERTGGTYSTLKVQPAELEDSGVYFCASSQDLTQEQFFGPGTRLTVL.

This rearrangement joins TRBV18 to TRBJ1-4; 9 nucleotides align to TRBD1. The V and J ends lost 5 bases and 5 bases, in that order; junction bases with no gene match: 6. This CDR3 comprises 15 residues. Germline loops: CDR1 KGHSH, CDR2 LQKENI. The CDR3 DNA reads TGTGCCAGCTCAACGGGGACAGGGCGAAATGAAAAACTGTTTTTT. Its protein is CASSTGTGRNEKLFF.

V is TRBV28 and J is TRBJ2-2, with D possibly being TRBD1 (5 bases). This CDR3 is built from 14 residues. The germline gives CDR1 MDHEN, CDR2 SYDVKM. V was shortened by 8 bases and J by 6 bases, with 16 bases between the two germline ends. The CDR3 coding sequence is TGTGCCAGCGGACATCTAGGGTATCCCGGGGAGCTGTTTTTT. It specifies CASGHLGYPGELFF.